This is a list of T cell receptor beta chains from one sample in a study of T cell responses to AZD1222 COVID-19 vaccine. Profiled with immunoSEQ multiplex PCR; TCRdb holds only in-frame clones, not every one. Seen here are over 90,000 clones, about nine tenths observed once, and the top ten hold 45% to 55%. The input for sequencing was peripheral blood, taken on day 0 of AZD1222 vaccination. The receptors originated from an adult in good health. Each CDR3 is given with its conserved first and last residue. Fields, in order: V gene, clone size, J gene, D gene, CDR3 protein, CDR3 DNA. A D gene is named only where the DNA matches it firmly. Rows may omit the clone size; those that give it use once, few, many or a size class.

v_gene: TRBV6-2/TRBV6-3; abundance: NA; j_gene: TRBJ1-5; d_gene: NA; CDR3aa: CASSSAGGNNQPQHF; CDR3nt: TGTGCCAGCAGTTCCGCCGGGGGAAACAATCAGCCCCAGCATTTT
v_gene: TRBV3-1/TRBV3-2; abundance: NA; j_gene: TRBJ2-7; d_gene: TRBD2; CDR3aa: CASSRTSGSSATYEQYF; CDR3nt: TGTGCCAGCAGCCGGACTAGCGGGAGCTCTGCGACCTACGAGCAGTACTTC
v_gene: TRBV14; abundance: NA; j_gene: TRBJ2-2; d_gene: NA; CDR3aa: CASSPRPHTGELFF; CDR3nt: TGTGCCAGCAGCCCCCGGCCGCACACCGGGGAGCTGTTTTTT
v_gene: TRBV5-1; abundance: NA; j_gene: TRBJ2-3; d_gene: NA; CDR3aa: CASSQQSQMGTQYF; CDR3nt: TGCGCCAGCAGCCAACAGTCGCAAATGGGTACGCAGTATTTT
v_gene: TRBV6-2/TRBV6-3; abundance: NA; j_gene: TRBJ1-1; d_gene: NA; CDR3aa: CASSEKWAGGSAFF; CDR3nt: TGTGCCAGCAGCGAGAAATGGGCCGGGGGATCGGCTTTCTTT
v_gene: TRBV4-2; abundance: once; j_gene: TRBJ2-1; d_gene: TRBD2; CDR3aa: CASSPNRGSYNEQFF; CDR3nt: TGTGCCAGCAGCCCGAACCGCGGGAGTTACAATGAGCAGTTCTTC
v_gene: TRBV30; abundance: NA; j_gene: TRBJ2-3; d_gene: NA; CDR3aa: CAWSVRTTDTQYF; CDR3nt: TGTGCCTGGAGTGTCCGGACCACAGATACGCAGTATTTT
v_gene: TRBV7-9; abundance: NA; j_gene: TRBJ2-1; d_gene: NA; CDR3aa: CASSSLRPNEQFF; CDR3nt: TGTGCCAGCAGCTCGCTGAGGCCGAATGAGCAGTTCTTC
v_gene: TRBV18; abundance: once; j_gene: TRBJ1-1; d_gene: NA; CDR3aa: CASSPQDSNTEAFF; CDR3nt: TGTGCCAGCTCACCACAGGATTCAAACACTGAAGCTTTCTTT
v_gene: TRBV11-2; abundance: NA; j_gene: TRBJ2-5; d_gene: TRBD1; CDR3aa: CASSLPQGYQETQYF; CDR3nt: TGTGCCAGCAGCTTGCCACAGGGGTATCAAGAGACCCAGTACTTC
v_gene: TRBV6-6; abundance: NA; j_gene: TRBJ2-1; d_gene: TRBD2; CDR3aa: CASSRSWTSGSPYNEQFF; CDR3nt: TGTGCCAGCAGTCGATCTTGGACTAGCGGGAGTCCCTACAATGAGCAGTTCTTC
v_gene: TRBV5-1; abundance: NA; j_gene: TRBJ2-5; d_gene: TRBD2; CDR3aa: CASSRLAGAGGETQYF; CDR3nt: TGCGCCAGCAGCCGACTAGCGGGAGCGGGAGGAGAGACCCAGTACTTC
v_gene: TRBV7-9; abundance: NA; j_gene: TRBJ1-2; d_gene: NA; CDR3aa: CASSSDATSGYGYTF; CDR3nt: TGTGCCAGCAGCTCAGATGCCACTTCGGGCTATGGCTACACCTTC
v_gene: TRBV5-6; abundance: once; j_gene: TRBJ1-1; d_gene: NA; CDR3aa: CASSPGTVNTEAFF; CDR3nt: TGTGCCAGCAGCCCGGGGACGGTGAACACTGAAGCTTTCTTT
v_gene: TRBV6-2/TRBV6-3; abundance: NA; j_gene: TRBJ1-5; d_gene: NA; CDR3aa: CASSYGRPNQPQHF; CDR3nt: TGTGCCAGCAGTTACGGCCGACCCAATCAGCCCCAGCATTTT
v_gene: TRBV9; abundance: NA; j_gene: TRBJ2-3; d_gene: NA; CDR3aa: CASGLAASTDTQYF; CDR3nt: TGTGCCAGCGGCTTAGCGGCTAGCACAGATACGCAGTATTTT
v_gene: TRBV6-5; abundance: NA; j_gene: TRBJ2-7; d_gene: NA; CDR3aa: CASTRQAYEQYF; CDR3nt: TGTGCCAGCACAAGACAGGCCTACGAGCAGTACTTC
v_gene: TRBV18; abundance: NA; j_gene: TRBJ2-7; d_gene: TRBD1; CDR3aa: CASSPQGQGVQQYF; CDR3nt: TGTGCCAGCTCCCCCCAGGGACAGGGGGTACAGCAGTACTTC